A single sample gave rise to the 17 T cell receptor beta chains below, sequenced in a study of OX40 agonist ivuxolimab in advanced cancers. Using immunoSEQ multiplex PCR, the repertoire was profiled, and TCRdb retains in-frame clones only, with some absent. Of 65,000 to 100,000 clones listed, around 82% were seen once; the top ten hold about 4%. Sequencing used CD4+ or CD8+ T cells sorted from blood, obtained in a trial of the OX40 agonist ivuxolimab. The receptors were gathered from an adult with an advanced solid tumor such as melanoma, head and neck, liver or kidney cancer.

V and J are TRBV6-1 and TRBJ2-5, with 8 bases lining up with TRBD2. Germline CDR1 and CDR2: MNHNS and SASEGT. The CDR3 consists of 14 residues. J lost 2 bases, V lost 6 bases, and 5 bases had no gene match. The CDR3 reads CASRQIAGQETQYF. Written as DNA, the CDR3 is TGTGCCAGCAGGCAAATAGCGGGACAAGAGACCCAGTACTTC.

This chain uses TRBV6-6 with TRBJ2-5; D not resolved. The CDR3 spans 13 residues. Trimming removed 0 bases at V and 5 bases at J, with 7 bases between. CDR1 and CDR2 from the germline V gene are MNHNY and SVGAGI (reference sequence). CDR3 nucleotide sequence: TGTGCCAGCAGTTACTCGACACGGGAGACCCAGTACTTC. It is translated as CASSYSTRETQYF.

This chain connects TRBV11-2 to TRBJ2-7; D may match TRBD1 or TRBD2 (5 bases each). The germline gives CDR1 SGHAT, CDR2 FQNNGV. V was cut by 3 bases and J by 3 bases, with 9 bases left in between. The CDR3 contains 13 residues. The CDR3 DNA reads TGTGCCAGCAGCTTTTCAGGGAGCTACGAGCAGTACTTC. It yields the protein CASSFSGSYEQYF.

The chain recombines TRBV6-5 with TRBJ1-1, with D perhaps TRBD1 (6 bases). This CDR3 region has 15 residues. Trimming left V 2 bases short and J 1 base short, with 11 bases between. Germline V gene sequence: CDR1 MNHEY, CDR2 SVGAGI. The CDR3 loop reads CASSYGQGRNTEAFF. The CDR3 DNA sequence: TGTGCCAGCAGTTACGGGCAGGGGAGGAACACTGAAGCTTTCTTT.

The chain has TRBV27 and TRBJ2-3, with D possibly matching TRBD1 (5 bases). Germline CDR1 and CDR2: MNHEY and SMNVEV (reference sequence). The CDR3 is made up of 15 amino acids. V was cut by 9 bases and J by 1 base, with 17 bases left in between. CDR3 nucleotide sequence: TGTGCCAGTCATCAGGCAGGGCTTCGCACAGATACGCAGTATTTT. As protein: CASHQAGLRTDTQYF.

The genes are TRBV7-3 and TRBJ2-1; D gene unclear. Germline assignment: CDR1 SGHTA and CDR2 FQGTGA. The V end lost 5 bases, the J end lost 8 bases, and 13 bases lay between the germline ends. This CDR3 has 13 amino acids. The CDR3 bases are TGTGCCAGCAGCCCTTGGGCCTCAGATGAGCAGTTCTTC. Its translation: CASSPWASDEQFF.

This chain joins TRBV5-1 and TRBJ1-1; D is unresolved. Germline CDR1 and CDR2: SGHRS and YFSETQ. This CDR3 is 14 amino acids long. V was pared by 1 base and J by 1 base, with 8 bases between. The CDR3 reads CASSLNHQNTEAFF. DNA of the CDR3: TGCGCCAGCAGCTTGAACCACCAGAACACTGAAGCTTTCTTT.

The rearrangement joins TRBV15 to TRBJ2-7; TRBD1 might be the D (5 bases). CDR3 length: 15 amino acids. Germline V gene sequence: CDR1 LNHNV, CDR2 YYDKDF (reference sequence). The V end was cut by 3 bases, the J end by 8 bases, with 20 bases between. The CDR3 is CATSSFSVQGFQQYF. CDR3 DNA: TGTGCCACCAGCAGCTTCAGCGTCCAGGGATTTCAGCAGTACTTC.

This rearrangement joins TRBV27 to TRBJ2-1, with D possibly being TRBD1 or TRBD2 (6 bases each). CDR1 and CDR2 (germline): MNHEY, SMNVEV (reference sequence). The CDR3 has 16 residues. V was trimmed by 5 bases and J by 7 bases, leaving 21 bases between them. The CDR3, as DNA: TGTGCCAGCAGTCCCCCGGGGGCTACCCTAGAGAATGAGCAGTTCTTC. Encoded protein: CASSPPGATLENEQFF.

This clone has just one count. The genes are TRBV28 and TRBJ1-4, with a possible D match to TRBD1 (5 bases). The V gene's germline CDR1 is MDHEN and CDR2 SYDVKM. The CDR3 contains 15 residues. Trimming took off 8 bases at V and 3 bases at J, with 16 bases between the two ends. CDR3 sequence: CASGNAGLANEKLFF. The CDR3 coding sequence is TGTGCCAGCGGGAATGCGGGGCTAGCTAATGAAAAACTGTTTTTT.

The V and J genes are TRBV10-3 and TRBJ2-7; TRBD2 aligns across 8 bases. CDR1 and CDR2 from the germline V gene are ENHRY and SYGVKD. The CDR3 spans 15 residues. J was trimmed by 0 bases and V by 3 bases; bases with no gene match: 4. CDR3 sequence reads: CAISDPGGASYEQYF. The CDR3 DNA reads TGTGCCATCAGTGACCCGGGGGGGGCCTCCTACGAGCAGTACTTC.

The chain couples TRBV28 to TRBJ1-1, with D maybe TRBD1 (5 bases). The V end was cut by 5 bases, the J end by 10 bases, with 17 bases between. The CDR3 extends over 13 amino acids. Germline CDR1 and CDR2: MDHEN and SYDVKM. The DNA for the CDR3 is TGTGCCAGCAGTCTCTCGACCGGGGACCGAGCTTTCTTT. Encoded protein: CASSLSTGDRAFF.

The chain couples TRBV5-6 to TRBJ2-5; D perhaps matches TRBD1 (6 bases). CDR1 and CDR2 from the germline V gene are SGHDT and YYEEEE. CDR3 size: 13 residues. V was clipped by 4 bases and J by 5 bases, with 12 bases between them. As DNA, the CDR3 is TGTGCCAGCAGCCGACAGGATAGCGAGACCCAGTACTTC. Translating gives CASSRQDSETQYF.

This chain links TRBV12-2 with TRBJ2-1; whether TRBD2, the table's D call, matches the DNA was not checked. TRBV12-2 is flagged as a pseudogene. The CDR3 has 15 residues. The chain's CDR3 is CASRFFPSGPNEQFF. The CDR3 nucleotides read TGTGCAAGTCGCTTCTTCCCTAGCGGGCCTAATGAGCAGTTCTTC.

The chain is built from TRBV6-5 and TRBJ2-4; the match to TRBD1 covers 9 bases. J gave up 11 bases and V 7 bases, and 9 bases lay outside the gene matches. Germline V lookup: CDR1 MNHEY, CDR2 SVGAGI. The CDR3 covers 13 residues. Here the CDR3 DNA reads TGTGCCAGCACGGGGGACAGGGATTCAGTTCAGTACTTC. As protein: CASTGDRDSVQYF.

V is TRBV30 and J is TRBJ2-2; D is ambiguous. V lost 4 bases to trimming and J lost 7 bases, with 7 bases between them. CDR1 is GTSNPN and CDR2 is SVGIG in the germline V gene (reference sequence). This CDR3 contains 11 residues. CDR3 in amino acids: CAWTPGGELFF. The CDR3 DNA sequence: TGTGCCTGGACCCCTGGCGGGGAGCTGTTTTTT. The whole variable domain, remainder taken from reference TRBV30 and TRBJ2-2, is SQTIHQWPATLVQPVGSPLSLECTVEGTSNPNLYWYRQAAGRGLQLLFYSVGIGQISSEVPQNLSASRPQDRQFILSSKKLLLSDSGFYLCAWTPGGELFFGEGSRLTVL.

CDR3 sequence (DNA): TGTGCCAGCAGCCAGTTTGGGGGGAACACCGGGGAGCTGTTTTTT. Its translation: CASSQFGGNTGELFF. The chain has TRBV11-3 and TRBJ2-2; D is tentatively TRBD1 or TRBD2 (5 bases each). CDR3 length equals 15 residues. In germline, CDR1 is SGHNT, CDR2 YENEEA. V lost 5 bases and J lost 1, with 11 bases in between.